This T cell receptor beta chain was captured by sequencing in a study of blood T cell repertoires in COVID-19. About the study: Samples came from the United States, Italy and Spain, spanning acute and convalescent COVID-19.

In the source study's methods: Reference gene primers were amplified, and this amplification served to estimate nucleated cell counts. Only in-frame clones appear in the TCRdb table, and some are missing; sequencing was by immunoSEQ multiplex PCR. The DNA was the basis for D and trimming; V, J and clone size are from that table. The sample contains some 180,000 clones, roughly 80% of which appear only once. CDR3 length: 16 residues. The V end was cut by 5 bases, the J end by 1 base, with 17 bases between. CDR1 MDHEN and CDR2 SYDVKM come from the germline V gene. The chain is built from TRBV28 and TRBJ1-2; D perhaps matches TRBD1 (5 bases). The sequence came from a woman aged 55-70 years with COVID-19, enrolled during active disease. Sequenced: peripheral blood. The chain's CDR3 is CASSPDSALSNYGYTF. The DNA for the CDR3 is TGTGCCAGCAGTCCCGACAGCGCTCTAAGTAACTATGGCTACACCTTC.